The 29 T cell receptor beta chains below come from one sample, sequenced in a study of blood T cell repertoires in COVID-19. Profiling relied on immunoSEQ multiplex PCR, and the TCRdb table lists in-frame clones only, not all of them. This table holds over 150,000 clones, around 85% found once. The sample comprised PBMCs or T cells enriched from blood (not recorded which). Source of these receptors: a woman in her thirties who had recovered from COVID-19.

CDR3 sequence reads: CTSSQDEGESGEQYF. In nucleotides, the CDR3 is TGCACCAGCAGCCAAGATGAGGGGGAGAGCGGCGAGCAGTACTTC. V and J are TRBV1 and TRBJ2-7; the table gives TRBD1 as D, unverified against the DNA. TRBV1 is shown as a pseudogene. CDR3 size: 15 residues.

The chain couples TRBV5-1 to TRBJ1-1; D not resolved. Germline values: CDR1 SGHRS, CDR2 YFSETQ. This CDR3 contains 14 residues. Trimming took off 0 bases at V and 6 bases at J, with 12 bases between the two ends. The CDR3 sequence is CASSLVGGRAEAFF. CDR3 DNA sequence: TGCGCCAGCAGCTTGGTTGGAGGGCGGGCTGAAGCTTTCTTT.

CDR3 region: CASSPRTSGGGGELFF. The CDR3 DNA is TGTGCCAGCAGCCCCCGGACTAGCGGGGGTGGCGGGGAGCTGTTTTTT. The chain employs TRBV3-1 (or the pseudogene TRBV3-2) and TRBJ2-2, with 13 bases that match TRBD2. Germline CDR1 reads LGHDT; CDR2 reads YNNKEL (reference sequence). The CDR3 has 16 residues. The junction had 6 bases not matched to a gene; V was cut back by 4 bases and J by 7 bases.

This clone appeared a few times. The V call is TRBV27, the J call TRBJ2-7; 9 bases align to TRBD1. Germline V CDR1 and CDR2: MNHEY, SMNVEV (reference sequence). The length of the CDR3 is 14 residues. V shed 6 bases, J shed 0 bases, and the junction held 3 bases outside the gene matches. The CDR3 region is CASRGQGYSYEQYF. For the CDR3, the DNA is TGTGCCAGCAGGGGACAGGGATACTCCTACGAGCAGTACTTC.

The V call is TRBV30, the J call TRBJ2-7, with a weak D call TRBD2 (5 bases). Trimming shortened V by 0 bases and J by 2 bases, and 8 bases separated the two germline ends. The CDR3 covers 13 residues. CDR1 is GTSNPN, CDR2 SVGIG, per germline (reference sequence). The CDR3 is CAWSVGLAYEQYF. Here the CDR3 DNA reads TGTGCCTGGAGTGTCGGACTTGCCTACGAGCAGTACTTC.

The chain employs TRBV5-1 and TRBJ2-1; the D gene is possibly TRBD2 (5 bases). The V gene's germline CDR1 is SGHRS and CDR2 YFSETQ. The CDR3 length is 13 residues. With 6 bases removed from V and 1 base from J, the gap between germline ends came to 8 bases. The DNA of the CDR3 is TGCGCCAGCATCGGGGATTCCTACAATGAGCAGTTCTTC. This encodes CASIGDSYNEQFF.

The rearrangement uses TRBV28 and TRBJ1-1, with D uncertain. Germline CDR1 reads MDHEN; CDR2 reads SYDVKM. V lost 3 bases and J lost 8, with 13 bases in between. The CDR3 sequence is 13 residues long. CDR3 protein: CASSFRGPGEAFF. The CDR3 nucleotides are TGTGCCAGCAGTTTCCGCGGGCCTGGCGAAGCTTTCTTT.

The V gene is TRBV19, the J gene TRBJ1-2; D gene ambiguous. This CDR3 contains 13 residues. With 3 bases removed from V and 7 bases from J, the gap between germline ends came to 12 bases. CDR1 and CDR2 (germline): LNHDA, SQIVND (reference sequence). The chain's CDR3 is CASSIPFTGGYTF. The CDR3 nucleotides read TGTGCCAGTAGTATTCCCTTCACGGGTGGCTACACCTTC.

The chain couples TRBV2 to TRBJ1-2, with D hard to call. CDR3 size: 15 residues. V lost 3 bases and J lost 8, with 19 bases in between. Germline V gene lookup returns CDR1 SNHLY and CDR2 FYNNEI. CDR3 loop: CASSDAPGFVGGYTF. CDR3 bases: TGTGCCAGCAGTGACGCTCCGGGTTTCGTCGGGGGCTACACCTTC.

This clone has a single count. The rearrangement uses TRBV5-4 and TRBJ1-2; 7 bases agree with TRBD1. CDR1 is SGHNT and CDR2 is YYREEE in the germline V gene (reference sequence). This CDR3 has 13 amino acids. Trimming removed 4 bases from V and 4 bases from J; junction bases left unmatched: 4. CDR3: CASSRGQSYGYTF. CDR3 bases: TGTGCCAGCAGCCGGGGACAGAGCTATGGCTACACCTTC.

This chain links TRBV19 with TRBJ1-1; TRBD1 aligns across 10 bases. The junction had 7 bases not matched to a gene; V was cut back by 9 bases and J by 6 bases. This CDR3 is 13 amino acids long. Germline assignment: CDR1 LNHDA and CDR2 SQIVND (reference sequence). The chain's CDR3 is CASRDRGMSEAFF. The DNA of the CDR3 is TGTGCCAGCAGGGACAGGGGCATGTCTGAAGCTTTCTTT.

The chain has TRBV28 and TRBJ2-7, with 7 bases aligning to TRBD1. The CDR3 sequence is 13 residues long. Per the germline V gene, CDR1 is MDHEN and CDR2 is SYDVKM. V was clipped by 8 bases and J by 3 bases; unmatched bases: 7. This CDR3 reads CASCRGPSYEQYF. The CDR3 coding sequence is TGTGCCAGCTGTAGGGGGCCGAGCTACGAGCAGTACTTC.

V gene TRBV27 combines with J gene TRBJ2-1; D is possibly TRBD2 (5 bases). CDR1 is MNHEY, CDR2 SMNVEV, per germline (reference sequence). The CDR3 consists of 15 residues. Trimming shortened V by 3 bases and J by 0 bases, and 9 bases separated the two germline ends. CDR3 loop: CASSFPGSSYNEQFF. The CDR3 DNA reads TGTGCCAGCAGTTTTCCGGGGAGCTCCTACAATGAGCAGTTCTTC.

V usage is TRBV7-9 and J usage is TRBJ2-5; TRBD2 might be the D (6 bases). This CDR3 is built from 15 residues. CDR1 is SEHNR, CDR2 FQNEAQ, per germline (reference sequence). V was trimmed by 1 base and J by 3 bases, leaving 12 bases between them. The CDR3 DNA sequence: TGTGCCAGCAGCTTAGGCGGGACTTCTAAAGAGACCCAGTACTTC. Translated, it gives CASSLGGTSKETQYF.

This rearrangement joins TRBV7-6 to TRBJ2-7; D unresolved. The CDR3 runs 13 residues. V lost 3 bases and J 1 base, leaving 7 bases between the germline ends. Germline CDR1 and CDR2: SGHVS and FNYEAQ. The CDR3 bases are TGTGCCAGCAGCTTCCGGAGTTCCTACGAGCAGTACTTC. The encoded protein is CASSFRSSYEQYF. Combining the CDR3 with reference TRBV7-6 and TRBJ2-7 gives the whole variable domain GAGVSQSPRYKVTKRGQDVALRCDPISGHVSLYWYRQALGQGPEFLTYFNYEAQQDKSGLPNDRFSAERPEGSISTLTIQRTEQRDSAMYRCASSFRSSYEQYFGPGTRLTVT.

The chain is built from TRBV28 and TRBJ2-3; D gene unclear. V was trimmed by 6 bases and J by 4 bases, leaving 5 bases between them. Per germline, CDR1 MDHEN and CDR2 SYDVKM. This CDR3 spans 11 amino acids. The CDR3 sequence is CASRSSDTQYF. The CDR3 bases are TGTGCCAGCAGATCCTCAGATACGCAGTATTTT.

This clone occurred a few times. CDR3 bases: TGTGCCAGCAGTCTTGGGACTAGCGGGAGGGCCAGGTACAATGAGCAGTTCTTC. It is translated as CASSLGTSGRARYNEQFF. The V call is TRBV28, the J call TRBJ2-1; 16 bases are shared with TRBD2. Losses at the gene ends were 5 bases for V and 4 bases for J; bases not matched to a gene: 8. The CDR3 runs to 18 residues. Germline CDR1 and CDR2: MDHEN and SYDVKM.

The chain is built from TRBV28 and TRBJ1-5; 9 bases line up with TRBD1. This CDR3 region has 17 residues. The germline V gene has CDR1 MDHEN and CDR2 SYDVKM. With V trimmed by 2 bases and J by 3 bases, 8 bases remained unmatched. The CDR3 sequence is CASSLPPGTGNNQPQHF. In DNA form, the CDR3 reads TGTGCCAGCAGTTTACCTCCCGGGACAGGGAACAATCAGCCCCAGCATTTT.

The chain recombines TRBV13 with TRBJ1-4; D is unclear. The CDR3 extends over 13 amino acids. CDR1 and CDR2 (germline): PRHDT, FYEKMQ (reference sequence). V was cut by 2 bases and J by 5 bases, with 6 bases left in between. The CDR3 region is CASSLKANEKLFF. CDR3 DNA sequence: TGTGCCAGCAGCTTAAAAGCCAATGAAAAACTGTTTTTT.

A few counts support this clone. The chain has TRBV19 and TRBJ2-7, with D unresolved. V was pared by 5 bases and J by 3 bases, with 11 bases between. Germline-derived CDR1 and CDR2 are LNHDA and SQIVND (reference sequence). The CDR3 spans 13 residues. CDR3 protein: CASSVSLHYEQYV. The CDR3 DNA sequence: TGTGCCAGTAGTGTCAGTCTCCACTACGAGCAGTACGTC.

The V gene is TRBV5-1, the J gene TRBJ2-7; 11 bases line up with TRBD1. The CDR3 has 15 amino acids. The trim removed 4 bases at V and 3 bases at J, leaving 6 bases unmatched. Germline V gives CDR1 SGHRS, CDR2 YFSETQ. CDR3 loop: CASSPGTGGIYEQYV. In nucleotides, the CDR3 is TGCGCCAGCAGCCCCGGGACAGGGGGTATCTACGAGCAGTACGTC.

This clone was observed many times. DNA for the CDR3: TGTGCCAGCAGCGTAGCGGGGAATGAGCAGTTCTTC. The encoded protein is CASSVAGNEQFF. This sequence joins TRBV9 and TRBJ2-1; D perhaps matches TRBD2 (5 bases). The germline V gene encodes CDR1 SGDLS and CDR2 YYNGEE. V lost 0 bases to trimming and J lost 7 bases, with 5 bases between them. The CDR3 runs to 12 residues.

The chain has TRBV9 and TRBJ2-7, with D possibly matching TRBD1 (6 bases). V lost 4 bases to trimming and J lost 3 bases, with 17 bases between them. Germline CDR1 and CDR2: SGDLS and YYNGEE. This CDR3 region has 15 residues. The CDR3 coding sequence is TGTGCCAGCAGCCCTTCCGGGACACCGGGCTACGAGCAGTACTTC. As protein: CASSPSGTPGYEQYF.

The chain is built from TRBV2 and TRBJ2-1; 12 nucleotides line up with TRBD1. V lost 3 bases and J lost 6; bases outside the gene matches: 18. This CDR3 is built from 20 residues. CDR1 SNHLY and CDR2 FYNNEI come from the germline V gene. CDR3 region: CASSETITLGTGGNSNEQFF. CDR3 sequence (DNA): TGTGCCAGCAGTGAGACCATCACCCTTGGGACAGGGGGCAACTCCAATGAGCAGTTCTTC.

The V and J genes are TRBV19 and TRBJ2-2, with 10 bases matching TRBD2. The V gene's germline CDR1 is LNHDA and CDR2 SQIVND (reference sequence). This CDR3 spans 16 amino acids. The V segment lost 5 bases and the J segment 5 bases; nucleotides outside the gene matches: 8. The CDR3 bases are TGTGCCAGTAGTCCCCTAGCGGGGGCGAGAACCGGGGAGCTGTTTTTT. Translated, it gives CASSPLAGARTGELFF.

There are a few counts of this clone. The rearrangement uses TRBV4-2 and TRBJ1-5, with TRBD1 matching 8 bases. V trimming: 0 bases; J trimming: 5 bases; junction bases outside the gene matches: 6. This CDR3 has 16 amino acids. Germline V gives CDR1 LGHNA, CDR2 YNFKEQ. In DNA, the CDR3 is TGTGCCAGCAGCCAAGATCGGGACAGGCGATATCAGCCCCAGCATTTT. Amino acid sequence: CASSQDRDRRYQPQHF.

The chain is built from TRBV6-1 and TRBJ1-3; D possibly corresponds to TRBD1 (5 bases). The CDR3 extends over 17 amino acids. Trimming left V 4 bases short and J 2 bases short, with 18 bases between. Per the germline V gene, CDR1 is MNHNS and CDR2 is SASEGT. The CDR3, as DNA: TGTGCCAGCAGTGCGATCGTGTCCAGGGCTACTGGAAACACCATATATTTT. Its protein is CASSAIVSRATGNTIYF.

The chain has TRBV27 and TRBJ2-7, with 10 bases lining up with TRBD1. With 6 bases clipped from V and 5 bases from J, the junction kept 10 bases outside the gene matches. The CDR3 has 15 amino acids. CDR1 is MNHEY and CDR2 is SMNVEV in the germline V gene (reference sequence). The CDR3 bases are TGTGCCAGCAGCATTGTGTGGGGACAGGGGCACGAGCAGTACTTC. This sequence encodes CASSIVWGQGHEQYF.

This chain joins TRBV24-1 and TRBJ2-5, with a weak D call TRBD2 (6 bases). The CDR3 loop spans 15 amino acids. From germline, CDR1 is KGHDR and CDR2 SFDVKD. Deletions cut 4 bases from V and 2 bases from J, with 13 bases between. The DNA of the CDR3 is TGTGCCACCAGTGACGCCGGGACTGAGCAAGAGACCCAGTACTTC. It codes for CATSDAGTEQETQYF.